What follows describes a single T cell receptor (beta chain). Its specificity is not known. The data are from a study of cytotoxic CD8 clonotypes in ibrutinib-treated CLL. Overall study findings and caveats: Clonality went higher at ibrutinib response and then dropped back toward baseline at progression.

This CDR3 is 17 amino acids long. The ends were cut back, 5 bases at V and 4 bases at J, with 21 bases in the middle. The V gene's germline CDR1 is ENHRY and CDR2 SYGVKD. Profiled with immunoSEQ multiplex PCR; TCRdb holds only in-frame clones, not every one. Of roughly 200,000 clones listed, 75% to 80% are singletons. The TCR was taken from a human donor with chronic lymphocytic leukemia. The sample consisted of PBMCs, taken after 12 months of ibrutinib treatment. The rearrangement joins TRBV10-3 to TRBJ1-3, with D unresolved. The CDR3 DNA follows: TGTGCCATCAGTCTAAGGGATGGTTGGGGTTTAGGAAACACCATATATTTT. This translates into CAISLRDGWGLGNTIYF.